Reported below is one TCR beta chain. Its antigen remains unknown. The data were obtained in a study of T cell responses to AZD1222 COVID-19 vaccine. The study, taken as a whole, reports: Vaccine-related CD4 TCRs covered spike, predominating at 160-218 and 743-854. A reported finding is that nearly half of spike-specific TCRs target unmutated variant regions. Only 5 or 6 individuals given AZD1222 were seropositive at baseline.

The V gene end was trimmed by 4 bases and the J gene end by 7 bases; junction bases not matched to a gene: 9. The CDR3 contains 16 residues. The germline V gene encodes CDR1 MNHEY and CDR2 SVGAGI. Measured with immunoSEQ multiplex PCR; TCRdb has only the in-frame clones, and not every one. The sample includes under 130,000 clones, about 90% seen only once; the top ten take around 4.8%. The sequences come from peripheral blood, collected on day 0 of AZD1222 vaccination. This rearrangement joins TRBV6-5 to TRBJ2-1, with 11 bases that match TRBD2. The clonotype was recovered from an adult in good health. The CDR3 reads CASSSYSGGARNEQFF. DNA of the CDR3: TGTGCCAGCAGTTCATATAGCGGGGGGGCGAGAAATGAGCAGTTCTTC.